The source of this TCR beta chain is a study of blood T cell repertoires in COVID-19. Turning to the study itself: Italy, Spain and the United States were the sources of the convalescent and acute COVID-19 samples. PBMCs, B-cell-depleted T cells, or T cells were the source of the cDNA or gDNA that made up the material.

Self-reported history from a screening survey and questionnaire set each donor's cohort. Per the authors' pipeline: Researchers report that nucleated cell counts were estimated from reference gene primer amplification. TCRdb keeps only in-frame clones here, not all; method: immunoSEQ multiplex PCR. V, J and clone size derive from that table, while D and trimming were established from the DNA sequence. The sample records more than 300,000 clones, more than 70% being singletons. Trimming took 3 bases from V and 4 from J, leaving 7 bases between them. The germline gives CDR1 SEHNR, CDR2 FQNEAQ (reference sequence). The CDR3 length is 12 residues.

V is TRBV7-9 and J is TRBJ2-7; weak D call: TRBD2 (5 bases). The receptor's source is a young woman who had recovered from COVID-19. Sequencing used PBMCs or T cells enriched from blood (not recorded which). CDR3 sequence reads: CASSFTGYEQYF. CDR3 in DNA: TGTGCCAGCAGCTTCACGGGGTACGAGCAGTACTTC.